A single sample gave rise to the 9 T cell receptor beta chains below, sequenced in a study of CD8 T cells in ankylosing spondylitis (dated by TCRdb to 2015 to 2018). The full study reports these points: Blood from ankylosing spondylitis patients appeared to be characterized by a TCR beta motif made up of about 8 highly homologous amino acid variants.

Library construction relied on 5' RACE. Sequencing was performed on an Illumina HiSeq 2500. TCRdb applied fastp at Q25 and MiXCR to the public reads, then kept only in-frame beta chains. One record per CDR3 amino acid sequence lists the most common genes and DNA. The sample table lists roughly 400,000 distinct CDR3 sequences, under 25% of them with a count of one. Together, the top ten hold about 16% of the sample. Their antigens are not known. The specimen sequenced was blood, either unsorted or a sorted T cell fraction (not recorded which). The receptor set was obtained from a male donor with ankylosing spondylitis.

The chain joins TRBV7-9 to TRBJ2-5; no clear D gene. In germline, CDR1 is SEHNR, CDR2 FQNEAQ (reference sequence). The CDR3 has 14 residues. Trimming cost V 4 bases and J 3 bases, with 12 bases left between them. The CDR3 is CASSYKGPKETQYF. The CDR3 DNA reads TGTGCCAGCAGCTACAAAGGACCAAAAGAGACCCAGTACTTC.

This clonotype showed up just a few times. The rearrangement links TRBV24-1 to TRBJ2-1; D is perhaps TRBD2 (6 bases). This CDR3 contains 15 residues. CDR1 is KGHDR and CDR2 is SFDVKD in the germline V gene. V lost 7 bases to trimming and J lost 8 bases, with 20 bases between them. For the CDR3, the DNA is TGTGCCACCAGCCCCGACTTCGGGAGAGACGATGAGCAGTTCTTC. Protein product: CATSPDFGRDDEQFF.

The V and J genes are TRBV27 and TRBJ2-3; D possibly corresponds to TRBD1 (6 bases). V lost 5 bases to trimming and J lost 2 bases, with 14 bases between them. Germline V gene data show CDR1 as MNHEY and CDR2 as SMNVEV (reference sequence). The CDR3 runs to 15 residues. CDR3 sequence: CASSGGQTSTDTQYF. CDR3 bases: TGTGCCAGCAGTGGGGGACAAACCTCCACAGATACGCAGTATTTT.

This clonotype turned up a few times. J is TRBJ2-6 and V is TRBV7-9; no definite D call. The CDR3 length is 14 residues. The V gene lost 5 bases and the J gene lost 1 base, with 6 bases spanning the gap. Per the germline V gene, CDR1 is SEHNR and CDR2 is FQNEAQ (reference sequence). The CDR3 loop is CASSPFSGANVLTF. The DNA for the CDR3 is TGTGCCAGCAGCCCTTTTTCTGGGGCCAACGTCCTGACTTTC.

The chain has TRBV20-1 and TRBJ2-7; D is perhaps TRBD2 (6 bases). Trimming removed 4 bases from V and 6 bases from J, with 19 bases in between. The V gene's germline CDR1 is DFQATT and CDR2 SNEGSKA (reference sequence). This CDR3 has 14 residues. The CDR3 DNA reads TGCAGTGCTACCAGGGACTCGGGATATCGCGAGCAGTACTTC. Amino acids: CSATRDSGYREQYF.

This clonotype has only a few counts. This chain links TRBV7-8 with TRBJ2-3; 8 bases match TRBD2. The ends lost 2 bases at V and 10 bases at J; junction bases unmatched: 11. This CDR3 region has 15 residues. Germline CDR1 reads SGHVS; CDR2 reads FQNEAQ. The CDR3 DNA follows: TGTGCCAGCAGCTTACTACGGGAGGGCCCCAGGGCGCAGTATTTT. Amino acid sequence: CASSLLREGPRAQYF.

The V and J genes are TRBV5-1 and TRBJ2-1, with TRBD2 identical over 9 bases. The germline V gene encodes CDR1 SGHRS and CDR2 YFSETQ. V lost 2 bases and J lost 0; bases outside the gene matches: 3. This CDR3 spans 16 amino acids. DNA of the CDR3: TGCGCCAGCAGCTTAACTAGCGGGTACTCCTACAATGAGCAGTTCTTC. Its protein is CASSLTSGYSYNEQFF.

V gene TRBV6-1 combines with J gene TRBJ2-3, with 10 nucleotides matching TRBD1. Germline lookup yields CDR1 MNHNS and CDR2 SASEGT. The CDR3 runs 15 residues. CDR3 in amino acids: CALRDRGRLTDTQYF. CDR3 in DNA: TGTGCTCTACGGGACAGGGGTCGTTTGACAGATACGCAGTATTTT.

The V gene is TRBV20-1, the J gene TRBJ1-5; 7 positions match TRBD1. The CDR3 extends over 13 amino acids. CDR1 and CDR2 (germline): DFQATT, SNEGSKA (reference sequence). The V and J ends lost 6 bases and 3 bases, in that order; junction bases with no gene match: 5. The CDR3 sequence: CSAKTGTNQPQHF. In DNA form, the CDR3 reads TGCAGTGCCAAGACAGGGACCAATCAGCCCCAGCATTTT.